This TCR beta chain was found in a study of T cells after yellow fever vaccination. TCR cDNA was made by 5'RACE template switching, adding a universal primer site and UMIs. TCRdb re-called the 5' RACE reads through MiXCR, storing one row per CDR3 protein. This sample carries some 100,000 distinct CDR3 sequences, approximately 9% of them seen once, and the ten largest clones take approximately 15%. This clonotype was counted a few times. Germline V gene sequence: CDR1 SGHVS, CDR2 FNYEAQ. V was trimmed by 1 base and J by 1 base, leaving 5 bases between them. The CDR3 is 13 amino acids. General study findings and limits: The study noted that FACS-sorted repertoires could contain abundant clonotypes contaminating from the bulk population.

V is TRBV7-6 and J is TRBJ2-7, with D unresolved. This clonotype was sampled from a man aged 18 to 35 who received the YFV17D yellow fever vaccine. The material sequenced was CD8+ T cells not binding an NS4B(214-222) dextramer, sorted from PBMCs, taken around 16 days after the first yellow fever vaccination. The CDR3 loop reads CASSLDGSYEQYF. The CDR3 coding sequence is TGTGCCAGCAGCTTAGATGGGTCCTACGAGCAGTACTTC.